This T cell receptor (beta chain) was identified during a study of blood T cell repertoires in COVID-19. On the study more broadly: Sources were T cells, B-cell-depleted T cells, or PBMCs; the material itself was cDNA or gDNA.

Sequencing used immunoSEQ multiplex PCR; TCRdb keeps in-frame clones, though not all of them. The sample contains around 310,000 clones, just under 90% of which appear only once. The receptor was isolated from a young woman who had recovered from COVID-19. Source material: PBMCs or T cells enriched from blood (not recorded which).

CDR3 coding DNA: TGTGCCAGCAGCTTATTCCGGGGGACTGAAGCTTTCTTT. Protein product: CASSLFRGTEAFF. This rearrangement joins TRBV11-2 to TRBJ1-1; D possibly corresponds to TRBD1 (5 bases). This CDR3 has 13 residues. The germline V gene has CDR1 SGHAT and CDR2 FQNNGV. V was clipped by 2 bases and J by 5 bases, with 9 bases between them.